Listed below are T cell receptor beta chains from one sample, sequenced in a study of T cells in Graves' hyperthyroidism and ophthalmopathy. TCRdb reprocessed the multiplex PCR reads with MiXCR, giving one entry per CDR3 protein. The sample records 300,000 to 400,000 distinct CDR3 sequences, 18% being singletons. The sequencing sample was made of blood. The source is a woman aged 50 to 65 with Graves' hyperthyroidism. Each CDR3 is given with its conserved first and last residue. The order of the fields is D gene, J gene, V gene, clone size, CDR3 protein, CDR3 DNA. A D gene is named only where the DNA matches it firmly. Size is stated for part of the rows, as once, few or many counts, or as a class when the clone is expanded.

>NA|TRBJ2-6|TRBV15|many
CATSRGLHGTGANVLTF
TGTGCCACCAGCAGAGGTTTACACGGGACAGGGGCCAACGTCCTGACTTTC
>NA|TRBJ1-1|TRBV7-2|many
CASSSGPLNTEAFF
TGTGCCAGCAGCTCGGGACCGCTGAACACTGAAGCTTTCTTT
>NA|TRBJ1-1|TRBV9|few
CASSVGGGMNTEAFF
TGTGCCAGCAGCGTAGGGGGAGGCATGAACACTGAAGCTTTCTTT
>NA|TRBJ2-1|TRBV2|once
CASSGDRPDEQFF
TGTGCCAGCAGTGGGGACCGGCCCGATGAGCAGTTCTTC
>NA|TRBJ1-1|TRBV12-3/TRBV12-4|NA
CASRWTLWGDTEAFF
TGTGCCAGCAGATGGACCCTCTGGGGCGACACTGAAGCTTTCTTT
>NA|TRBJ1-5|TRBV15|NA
CATSRDSGLTGQPQHF
TGTGCCACCAGCAGAGATTCAGGTCTGACGGGTCAGCCCCAGCATTTT
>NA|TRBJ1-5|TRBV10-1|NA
CASSESRGQPQHF
TGCGCCAGCAGTGAGTCCAGGGGTCAGCCCCAGCATTTT
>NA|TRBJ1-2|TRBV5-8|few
CASSFYGGHEDGYTF
TGTGCCAGCAGCTTCTATGGGGGACATGAGGATGGCTACACCTTC
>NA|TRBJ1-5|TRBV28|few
CASRQAGQPQHF
TGTGCCAGCCGCCAAGCCGGGCAGCCCCAGCATTTT
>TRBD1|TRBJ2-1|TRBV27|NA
CASSPGTGILISYNEQFF
TGTGCCAGCAGTCCCGGGACAGGGATCCTCATTTCCTACAATGAGCAGTTCTTC
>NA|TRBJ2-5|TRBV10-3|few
CAISESRAITETQYF
TGTGCCATCAGTGAATCTCGGGCGATCACGGAGACCCAGTACTTC
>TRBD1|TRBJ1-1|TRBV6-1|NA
CASRWTGEAFF
TGTGCCAGCAGGTGGACAGGGGAAGCTTTCTTT
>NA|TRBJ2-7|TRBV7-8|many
CASSQDNYEQYF
TGTGCCAGCAGCCAAGACAACTACGAGCAGTACTTC
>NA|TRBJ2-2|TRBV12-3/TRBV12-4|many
CAGSSWGNTGELFF
TGTGCCGGGTCTTCATGGGGGAACACCGGGGAGCTGTTTTTT
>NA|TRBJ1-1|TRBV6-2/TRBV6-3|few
CASSISATGSNTEAFF
TGTGCCAGCAGTATCTCAGCGACAGGTTCGAACACTGAAGCTTTCTTT
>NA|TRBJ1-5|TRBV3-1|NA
CASSQDPHSNQPQHF
TGTGCCAGCAGCCAAGATCCCCACAGTAATCAGCCCCAGCATTTT
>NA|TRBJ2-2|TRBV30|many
CAWSVGRVGTGELFF
TGTGCCTGGAGTGTAGGAAGGGTTGGCACCGGGGAGCTGTTTTTT
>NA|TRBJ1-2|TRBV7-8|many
CASSLGGTPYGYTF
TGTGCCAGCAGCTTAGGGGGGACCCCCTATGGCTACACCTTC
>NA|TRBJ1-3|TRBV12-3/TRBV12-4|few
CASSKGAGNTIYF
TGTGCCAGCAGTAAGGGTGCCGGAAACACCATATATTTT
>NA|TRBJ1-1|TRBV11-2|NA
CASSLGFANTEAFF
TGTGCCAGCAGCTTAGGTTTTGCGAACACTGAAGCTTTCTTT
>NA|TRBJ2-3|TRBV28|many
CASSPLGSGSTDTQYF
TGTGCCAGCAGTCCTCTTGGGTCTGGGAGCACAGATACGCAGTATTTT
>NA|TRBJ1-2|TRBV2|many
CASSDGDYGYTF
TGTGCCAGCAGTGATGGGGACTATGGCTACACCTTC
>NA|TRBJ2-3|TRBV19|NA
CASSSRGEGDTQYF
TGTGCCAGTAGCTCTCGTGGGGAAGGAGATACGCAGTATTTT
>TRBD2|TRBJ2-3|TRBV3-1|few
CASSHASGLAGGAFTDTQYF
TGTGCCAGCAGCCACGCCAGTGGCCTAGCGGGGGGCGCCTTCACAGATACGCAGTATTTT
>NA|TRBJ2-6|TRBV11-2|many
CASSLFRGGVANVLTF
TGTGCCAGCAGCTTATTCAGGGGAGGGGTGGCCAACGTCCTGACTTTC
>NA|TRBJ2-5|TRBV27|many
CASSLEWGPTPETQYF
TGTGCCAGCAGCTTAGAGTGGGGCCCCACCCCAGAGACCCAGTACTTC
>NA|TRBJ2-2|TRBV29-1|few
CSAASANGELFF
TGCAGCGCTGCTTCCGCAAACGGGGAGCTGTTTTTT
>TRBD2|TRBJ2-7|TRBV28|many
CASSPPLAGGPYEQYF
TGTGCCAGCAGTCCCCCCCTAGCGGGAGGGCCCTACGAGCAGTACTTC
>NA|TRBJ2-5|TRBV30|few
CAWSVESQETQYF
TGTGCCTGGAGTGTTGAGTCACAAGAGACCCAGTACTTC
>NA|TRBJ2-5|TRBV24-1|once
CATSSPKEGGVETQYF
TGTGCCACCAGTTCCCCCAAGGAGGGGGGGGTGGAGACCCAGTACTTC
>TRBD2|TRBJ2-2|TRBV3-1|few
CASSQVPPFLAGISTGELFF
TGTGCCAGCAGCCAAGTGCCGCCCTTTCTAGCGGGAATCAGCACCGGGGAGCTGTTTTTT
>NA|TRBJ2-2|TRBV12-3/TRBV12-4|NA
CASSPAGDRDTGELFF
TGTGCCAGCAGCCCTGCAGGGGACCGCGACACCGGGGAGCTGTTTTTT
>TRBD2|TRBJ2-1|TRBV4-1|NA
CASSHSAGGPYEQFF
TGCGCCAGCAGCCATTCAGCGGGGGGGCCCTATGAGCAGTTCTTC
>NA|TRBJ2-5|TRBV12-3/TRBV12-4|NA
CASSPAPGFQETQYF
TGTGCCAGCAGCCCGGCCCCGGGCTTTCAAGAGACCCAGTACTTC
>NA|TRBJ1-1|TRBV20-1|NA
CSALRGDSDTEAFF
TGCAGTGCTCTCCGGGGAGACTCAGACACTGAAGCTTTCTTT
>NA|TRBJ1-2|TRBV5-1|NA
CASSLEIYYGYTF
TGCGCCAGCAGCTTGGAAATCTACTATGGCTACACCTTC
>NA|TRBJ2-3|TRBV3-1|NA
CASSQEVRQVTDTQYF
TGTGCCAGCAGCCAAGAGGTCCGACAGGTTACAGATACGCAGTATTTT
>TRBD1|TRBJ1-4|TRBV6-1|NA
CASRRDSNEKLFF
TGTGCCAGCAGAAGGGACAGTAATGAAAAACTGTTTTTT
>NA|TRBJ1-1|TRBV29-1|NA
CSAKGFLDTEAFF
TGCAGCGCCAAAGGGTTTCTGGACACTGAAGCTTTCTTT
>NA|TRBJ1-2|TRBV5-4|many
CASSQDNNYGYTF
TGTGCCAGCAGCCAAGACAATAACTATGGCTACACCTTC
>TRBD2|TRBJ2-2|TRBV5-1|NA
CASSLILADTGELFF
TGCGCCAGCAGCTTGATCCTAGCGGACACCGGGGAGCTGTTTTTT
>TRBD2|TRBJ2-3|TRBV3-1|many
CASSQDQLAGGAPDTQYF
TGTGCCAGCAGCCAAGATCAACTAGCGGGAGGTGCCCCAGATACGCAGTATTTT